One and the same sample provided the 16 T cell receptor beta chains below, sequenced in a study of T cell repertoires in cytomegalovirus infection. TCRdb itself ran the reads through MiXCR, one entry per CDR3 protein. This table holds around 310,000 distinct CDR3 sequences, about 28% found once. These receptors lack a known antigen. Sequences were derived from cultured PBMCs, sampled from culture after CMV antigen stimulation. Every receptor here comes from a human donor in good health (CMV status not recorded). Some clones in this sample may be carry-over from other donors' samples.

The chain links TRBV7-6 to TRBJ2-2; no clear D. This CDR3 has 14 residues. Germline CDR1 reads SGHVS; CDR2 reads FNYEAQ. Trimming took 1 base from V and 6 from J, leaving 9 bases between them. The CDR3 nucleotides read TGTGCCAGCAGCTTAGTCCGGAAGTCCGGGGAGCTGTTTTTT. Translation: CASSLVRKSGELFF.

The chain joins TRBV7-2 to TRBJ2-5, with 11 bases that match TRBD1. Germline V gene sequence: CDR1 SGHTA, CDR2 FQGNSA. This CDR3 is built from 17 residues. Trimming took 2 bases from V and 4 from J; bases not matched to a gene: 9. The DNA for the CDR3 is TGTGCCAGCAGCTTATCCCTTGGTGGGACAGGGGGAGAGACCCAGTACTTC. Translating gives CASSLSLGGTGGETQYF.

V usage is TRBV7-6 and J usage is TRBJ1-5; 7 bases are shared with TRBD1. The CDR3 is made up of 16 amino acids. Losses at the gene ends were 2 bases for V and 3 bases for J; bases not matched to a gene: 7. Germline CDR1 SGHVS, CDR2 FNYEAQ. The CDR3: CASSLLGGANNQPQHF. CDR3 DNA: TGTGCCAGCAGCTTACTAGGGGGCGCGAACAATCAGCCCCAGCATTTT.

V usage is TRBV4-2 and J usage is TRBJ2-7; weak D call: TRBD2 (7 bases). Germline lookup yields CDR1 LGHNA and CDR2 YNFKEQ. This CDR3 comprises 16 residues. V was shortened by 4 bases and J by 0 bases, with 16 bases between the two germline ends. The CDR3 DNA is TGTGCCAGCAGCCGGGGGGGGCGGCCAAGCTCCTACGAGCAGTACTTC. Its protein is CASSRGGRPSSYEQYF.

Only a few counts were recorded for this clonotype. The J gene is TRBJ1-1, the V gene TRBV12-3 or TRBV12-4; D unclear. V lost 3 bases, J lost 1 base, and 6 bases lay in between. The CDR3 has 13 residues. The CDR3 here is CASSFPANTEAFF. The DNA for the CDR3 is TGTGCCAGCAGTTTCCCAGCGAACACTGAAGCTTTCTTT.

The V and J genes are TRBV7-9 and TRBJ1-5, with D maybe TRBD1 (6 bases). This CDR3 comprises 14 residues. V lost 5 bases, J lost 7 bases, and 15 bases lay in between. Germline loops: CDR1 SEHNR, CDR2 FQNEAQ (reference sequence). Written as DNA, the CDR3 is TGTGCCAGCAGCCCTACAGGGCCGTGGCAGCCCCAGCATTTT. It is translated as CASSPTGPWQPQHF.

A few counts support this clonotype. This chain connects TRBV7-4 to TRBJ1-1, with D unresolved. The V end lost 5 bases, the J end lost 1 base, and 14 bases lay between the germline ends. CDR1 and CDR2 (germline): SGHVT, SQSDAQ. The CDR3 runs 15 residues. The CDR3 reads CASSRITGKNTEAFF. DNA for the CDR3: TGTGCCAGCAGCAGAATAACCGGGAAGAACACTGAAGCTTTCTTT.

Comments on this clonotype: The junction departs from the called germline gene at one end, perhaps through a read error. The rearrangement links TRBV6-9 to TRBJ1-1, with D perhaps TRBD1 (5 bases). Germline CDR1 is MNHGY and CDR2 is SVAAGI. The CDR3 has 14 residues. The CDR3, as DNA: TGCGCCAGCATGCCGGGGCAGGGGAACACTGAAGCTTTCTTT. Translating it yields CASMPGQGNTEAFF.

The table lists this clonotype with a few counts. This chain links TRBV7-9 with TRBJ2-3; D unclear. The ends were cut back, 5 bases at V and 4 bases at J, with 10 bases in the middle. The CDR3 runs 13 residues. Germline V gene data show CDR1 as SEHNR and CDR2 as FQNEAQ (reference sequence). The CDR3 sequence: CASSTEVPDTQYF. The CDR3 nucleotides are TGTGCCAGCAGCACGGAAGTTCCAGATACGCAGTATTTT.

This clonotype occurred a few times. The chain combines TRBV7-6 with TRBJ2-3, with TRBD2 matching over 13 bases. CDR3 size: 18 residues. Germline values: CDR1 SGHVS, CDR2 FNYEAQ. V shed 2 bases, J shed 6 bases, and the junction held 11 bases outside the gene matches. The CDR3 is CASSLKRSGLAGADTQYF. In nucleotides, the CDR3 is TGTGCCAGCAGCTTAAAACGGAGTGGACTAGCGGGGGCGGATACGCAGTATTTT. The full variable domain, completed using reference TRBV7-6 and TRBJ2-3, is GAGVSQSPRYKVTKRGQDVALRCDPISGHVSLYWYRQALGQGPEFLTYFNYEAQQDKSGLPNDRFSAERPEGSISTLTIQRTEQRDSAMYRCASSLKRSGLAGADTQYFGPGTRLTVL.

This clonotype was picked up one time. The V call is TRBV12-3 or TRBV12-4, the J call TRBJ2-5, with TRBD2 matching 7 bases. J lost 3 bases, V lost 2 bases, and 3 bases had no gene match. The CDR3 is made up of 14 amino acids. CDR3 region: CASSLMGGEETQYF. In nucleotides, the CDR3 is TGTGCCAGCAGTTTAATGGGAGGGGAAGAGACCCAGTACTTC.

This clonotype was seen ten or more times. As DNA, the CDR3 is TGTGCCAGCAACACCCGGCGGGGGAACACTGAAGCTTTCTTT. This gives the protein CASNTRRGNTEAFF. The chain recombines TRBV7-9 with TRBJ1-1; no firm D call. The V end was cut by 7 bases, the J end by 1 base, with 13 bases between. CDR1 SEHNR and CDR2 FQNEAQ come from the germline V gene (reference sequence). CDR3 length: 14 residues.

This clonotype turned up a few times. J is TRBJ1-5 and V is TRBV12-3 or TRBV12-4; D gene uncertain. The ends were cut back, 2 bases at V and 0 bases at J, with 5 bases in the middle. The CDR3 has 14 amino acids. The chain's CDR3 is CASSLQSSNQPQHF. CDR3 nucleotide sequence: TGTGCCAGCAGTTTACAGAGTAGCAATCAGCCCCAGCATTTT.

This clonotype has more than one count but fewer than ten. The V call is TRBV20-1, the J call TRBJ2-3; D is undetermined. V was clipped by 6 bases and J by 0 bases, with 13 bases between them. Germline CDR1 reads DFQATT; CDR2 reads SNEGSKA (reference sequence). The CDR3 consists of 14 residues. The CDR3 spells CSAPTLFSTDTQYF. In DNA form, the CDR3 reads TGCAGTGCGCCGACGTTGTTCAGCACAGATACGCAGTATTTT.

The chain combines TRBV20-1 with TRBJ2-5, with 10 nucleotides matching TRBD2. The CDR3 spans 13 residues. Unmatched junction bases numbered 8, after V lost 4 bases and J lost 9 bases. Per germline, CDR1 DFQATT and CDR2 SNEGSKA (reference sequence). The CDR3 DNA reads TGCAGTGCTACCCTAGCGGGGGCCTTGGCCCAGTACTTC. Encoded protein: CSATLAGALAQYF.

The chain links TRBV19 to TRBJ1-2, with 7 nucleotides matching TRBD1. Trimming at V came to 2 bases and at J to 3 bases, leaving 6 bases not matched to a gene. This CDR3 is built from 15 residues. Germline CDR1 LNHDA, CDR2 SQIVND (reference sequence). CDR3 in DNA: TGTGCCAGTAGTATAATGAAGGGGACAGACTATGGCTACACCTTC. Its translation is CASSIMKGTDYGYTF.